This T cell receptor beta chain appears in the sequencing data of a study of T cell responses to AZD1222 COVID-19 vaccine. About this clone: The antigen is not known.

Study conclusions and caveats: Donors, mostly white British, included more females; clonal diversity was possibly underestimated. The study identified only a handful of AZD1222 recipients as seropositive at baseline. Reportedly, nearly half of unique spike TCRs recognized epitopes outside B.1.351/B.1.1.7 mutations. Scientists sampled the repertoires only once the peak T cell response had passed.

Clones were read by immunoSEQ multiplex PCR, and TCRdb kept only the in-frame ones, dropping some. The data hold over 60,000 clones, with roughly 80% observed a single time. This TCR came from an adult who received the AZD1222 COVID-19 vaccine. The material was peripheral blood, obtained 28 days after the second AZD1222 dose.

The CDR3 protein is CASSYEPASPGLAGARTDTQYF. The CDR3 region has the DNA TGTGCCAGCAGTTATGAACCGGCTTCCCCGGGACTAGCGGGGGCGCGCACAGATACGCAGTATTTT. The rearrangement uses TRBV7-3 and TRBJ2-3; 14 bases fit TRBD2. CDR1 and CDR2 (germline): SGHTA, FQGTGA. The J segment lost 1 base and the V segment lost 6 bases, leaving 21 bases of the junction unmatched. This CDR3 contains 22 residues.